These T cell receptor beta chains were read from a single sample in a study of T cell responses to AZD1222 COVID-19 vaccine. Sequenced by immunoSEQ multiplex PCR; TCRdb stores in-frame clones only, minus some. The sample has some 250,000 clones, around 93% seen once; the top ten hold around 0.57%. The sequenced sample was peripheral blood, obtained 28 days after the second AZD1222 dose. These receptor sequences come from an adult who received the AZD1222 COVID-19 vaccine. CDR3s include the opening cysteine and the closing phenylalanine or tryptophan. D genes are given only for firm matches. Expanded clones get a size class; other rows say once, few or many, or leave the size out.

j_call clone_size v_call d_call cdr3_nt cdr3_aa
TRBJ2-7 . TRBV19 TRBD2 TGTGCCAGTAGTAATCTGGCAGGCGGGCGGACTAGCGAGCAGTACTTC CASSNLAGGRTSEQYF
TRBJ1-4 . TRBV29-1 . TGCAGCGCAGGGGCAACTAATGAAAAACTGTTTTTT CSAGATNEKLFF
TRBJ2-7 once TRBV13 TRBD2 TGTGCCAGCAGGCGACTAGCGGGAGGCCTCCTCGAGCAGTACTTC CASRRLAGGLLEQYF
TRBJ1-2 once TRBV10-3 . TGTGCCATCACCATTTCGGACCGTTACTATGGCTACACCTTC CAITISDRYYGYTF
TRBJ2-3 . TRBV19 TRBD2 TGTGCCAGTACCGGGACTAGCGTCGATACGCAGTATTTT CASTGTSVDTQYF
TRBJ1-3 . TRBV2 . TGTGCCAGCAGCCCCTCTGGAAACACCATATATTTT CASSPSGNTIYF
TRBJ1-4 . TRBV4-1 . TGCGCCAGCAGCCAAGAACACGGAAATGAAAAACTGTTTTTT CASSQEHGNEKLFF
TRBJ1-1 . TRBV15 TRBD1 TGTGCCACCAGTAGTGGGACAGGGGTTATGAACACTGAAGCTTTCTTT CATSSGTGVMNTEAFF
TRBJ1-5 . TRBV6-5 . TGTGCCAGCAGTTACCCGGGCCAGCCCCAGCATTTT CASSYPGQPQHF
TRBJ1-2 . TRBV24-1 TRBD1 TGTGCCACCAGTGACCCCGGGACAGGGGACTATGGCTACACCTTC CATSDPGTGDYGYTF
TRBJ2-5 . TRBV4-2 TRBD2 TGTGCCAGCAGCCAAGTGACGCGACTAGCGGGATCTACCCAGTACTTC CASSQVTRLAGSTQYF
TRBJ1-2 . TRBV7-2 TRBD1 TGTGCCAGCAGCTTGACAGGGGGGGGCTATGGCTACACCTTC CASSLTGGGYGYTF
TRBJ1-1 . TRBV5-6 . TGTGCCAGCATTGTAGGCGGGCTGAGTGGGACTGAAGCTTTCTTT CASIVGGLSGTEAFF
TRBJ1-5 . TRBV27 . TGTGCCAGCAGTTTGGGGGAAAATCAGCCCCAGCATTTT CASSLGENQPQHF
TRBJ2-7 . TRBV28 TRBD1 TGTGCCAGCAGCCCAACACCCGGGACAGGGTACTACGAGCAGTACTTC CASSPTPGTGYYEQYF
TRBJ2-3 . TRBV7-9 . TGTGCCAGCAGCTTAGCCGGGGGTAGCACAGATACGCAGTATTTT CASSLAGGSTDTQYF
TRBJ1-1 . TRBV6-5 . TGTGCCAGCAGTTACTCGACAGCGAGAGAAGCTTTCTTT CASSYSTAREAFF
TRBJ1-2 . TRBV6-5 . TGTGCCAGCAGTTACTCGGGGGTCCCCCATGGCTACACCTTC CASSYSGVPHGYTF
TRBJ2-7 . TRBV15 TRBD2 TGTGCCACCAGCAGAGTGAAGGGAGGGCCAGGCTACGAGCAGTACTTC CATSRVKGGPGYEQYF
TRBJ1-1 . TRBV18 TRBD1 TGTGCCAGCTCACCAACATGGACAGGGGGTGAAGCTTTCTTT CASSPTWTGGEAFF
TRBJ1-1 . TRBV19 . TGTGCCAGTAGTATAGCCATGAACACTGAAGCTTTCTTT CASSIAMNTEAFF
TRBJ1-1 . TRBV7-9 . TGTGCCAGCAGCTTATTTCTTGCAGTGCCCCACACTGAAGCTTTCTTT CASSLFLAVPHTEAFF
TRBJ2-2 . TRBV19 . TGTGCCAGTAGTATAGTGGGCAGAGCCTCCGGGGAGCTGTTTTTT CASSIVGRASGELFF
TRBJ1-2 . TRBV7-2 TRBD1 TGTGCCAGTCGACTCGGGACAGAGTTGCACTATGGCTACACCTTC CASRLGTELHYGYTF
TRBJ1-4 . TRBV10-3 . TGTGCCATCAGTGAGGGACAACCAACTAATGAAAAACTGTTTTTT CAISEGQPTNEKLFF
TRBJ2-2 . TRBV27 TRBD1 TGTGCCAGCAGTTTCAAGGGGGCGGTGACCGGGGAGCTGTTTTTT CASSFKGAVTGELFF
TRBJ2-7 . TRBV28 . TGTGCCAGTACGGGACAAGCTTTCTCCTACGAGCAGTACTTC CASTGQAFSYEQYF
TRBJ2-3 . TRBV7-3 . TGTGCCAGCAGCCGGGACTCTACAGATACGCAGTATTTT CASSRDSTDTQYF
TRBJ2-3 . TRBV5-4 TRBD2 TGTGCCAGCAGCTTACGGGAGGGAGGCACAGATACGCAGTATTTT CASSLREGGTDTQYF
TRBJ1-6 . TRBV19 . TGTGCCAGTAGTATAGCGCTCGTGGGGGGATTGGATTCACCCCTCCACTTT CASSIALVGGLDSPLHF
TRBJ1-2 . TRBV15 TRBD1 TGTGCCACCAGCAGACCCGACAGGGGCCCAGGGGGCTACACCTTC CATSRPDRGPGGYTF
TRBJ2-5 once TRBV5-4 . TGTGCCAGCAGCTTTGGGGGACGGCCAGGGGAGACCCAGTACTTC CASSFGGRPGETQYF
TRBJ1-6 . TRBV9 . TGTGCCAGCAGCGGATCAGGGGCCCCTAATTCACCCCTCCACTTT CASSGSGAPNSPLHF
TRBJ1-1 . TRBV5-1 . TGCGCCAGCAGCGTCCAAGGGACCCTGAACACTGAAGCTTTCTTT CASSVQGTLNTEAFF
TRBJ1-2 . TRBV28 TRBD1 TGTGCCAGCAGTGGGACAGCAGGCGGCTACACCTTC CASSGTAGGYTF
TRBJ2-5 once TRBV11-2 . TGTGCCAGCAGTCTTTGGCCGGGGACCCAGTACTTC CASSLWPGTQYF
TRBJ2-7 . TRBV2 . TGTGCCAGCACCGAGGGACGGGGTGGCTGGGCTATGCAGTACTTC CASTEGRGGWAMQYF
TRBJ1-1 . TRBV3-1/TRBV3-2 . TGTGCCAGCAGCCTTATTAGCTCTGAAGCTTTCTTT CASSLISSEAFF
TRBJ2-1 . TRBV24-1 . TGTGCCACCCGTCAGGGCTCCTACAATGAGCAGTTCTTC CATRQGSYNEQFF
TRBJ2-1 . TRBV11-2 TRBD2 TGTGCCAGCAGCAAGGGACTAGCGGGGTACAATGAGCAGTTCTTC CASSKGLAGYNEQFF
TRBJ1-5 . TRBV6-5 TRBD1 TGTGCCAGCATGGACAGGTTTGATCAGCCCCAGCATTTT CASMDRFDQPQHF
TRBJ2-1 . TRBV7-6 . TGTGCCAGCAGCTTCTTAGTGGGAGCCCCCAACGGGACCAATGAGCAGTTCTTC CASSFLVGAPNGTNEQFF
TRBJ2-7 . TRBV29-1 . TGCAGCGTTGCATTGACGGGAAGACCAGAGCAGTACTTC CSVALTGRPEQYF
TRBJ2-7 . TRBV10-3 TRBD2 TGTGCCATCAGCTCGGGACTAGCGGGAGGCTACGAGCAGTACTTC CAISSGLAGGYEQYF
TRBJ1-2 . TRBV28 . TGTGCCAGCAGGACCCTAGGACAGACCTATGGCTACACCTTC CASRTLGQTYGYTF
TRBJ1-5 few TRBV28 . TGTGCCAGCAGTCCCTCGGACTCGAGCAATCAGCCCCAGCATTTT CASSPSDSSNQPQHF
TRBJ2-7 few TRBV12-3/TRBV12-4 . TGTGCCAGCAGTTTAGGGGCTCACTACGAGCAGTACTTC CASSLGAHYEQYF
TRBJ2-2 . TRBV7-3 . TGTGCCAGCAGCCCCCCTGGCGGGGAGCTGTTTTTT CASSPPGGELFF
TRBJ1-4 . TRBV9 TRBD1 TGTGCCAGCAGCGTAGATGGACAGGGTAGTGAAAAACTGTTTTTT CASSVDGQGSEKLFF
TRBJ2-1 . TRBV24-1 TRBD2 TGTGCCACCAGTGATTTCCCGGGACTAGGCGGTGAGCAGTTCTTC CATSDFPGLGGEQFF
TRBJ2-3 . TRBV7-9 . TGTGCCAGCAGTATCCCAGGGGCAGATACGCAGTATTTT CASSIPGADTQYF
TRBJ1-6 . TRBV2 . TGTGCCAGCAGTCAGGACAGTCTGTCACCCCTCCACTTT CASSQDSLSPLHF
TRBJ1-3 . TRBV12-3/TRBV12-4 . TGTGCCAGCAGTTTGATGCGAAACACCATATATTTT CASSLMRNTIYF
TRBJ2-1 . TRBV9 TRBD2 TGTGCCAGCAGCGAGAGCGGGAGAAGGGATGAGCAGTTCTTC CASSESGRRDEQFF
TRBJ2-5 . TRBV7-2 . TGTGCCAGCAGCTTAGAAGTAGGGCGAGAGACCCAGTACTTC CASSLEVGRETQYF
TRBJ1-2 . TRBV3-1/TRBV3-2 . TGTGCCAGCAGCTCTAGCAAGCAGGGTGCCTATGGCTACACCTTC CASSSSKQGAYGYTF
TRBJ1-3 . TRBV15 . TGTGCCACCAGCAGAGGGGAGGACTCTGGAAACACCATATATTTT CATSRGEDSGNTIYF
TRBJ2-7 . TRBV29-1 . TGCAGCGTTGAGGGTGAAGGGTCCTACGAGCAGTACTTC CSVEGEGSYEQYF